The 5 T cell receptor beta chains in this list originate from one sample, sequenced in a study of cytomegalovirus exposure and HLA in healthy donors. The study ran its PCR with 60 Vbeta and 13 Jbeta primers. Profiling relied on immunoSEQ multiplex PCR, and the TCRdb table lists in-frame clones only, not all of them. The sample consists of 120,000 or so clones, roughly 10% of them appearing once. What was sequenced was PBMCs. These receptors all come from a woman aged 18-29 years in good health and CMV-seropositive.

The chain employs TRBV18 and TRBJ1-1, with D unclear. Trimming cost V 3 bases and J 0 bases, with 8 bases left between them. Germline V gene sequence: CDR1 KGHSH, CDR2 LQKENI. This CDR3 region has 14 residues. The CDR3 coding sequence is TGTGCCAGCTCACCGCTAGCGGTGAACACTGAAGCTTTCTTT. As protein: CASSPLAVNTEAFF. Supplemented by reference TRBV18 and TRBJ1-1, the full variable domain reads NAGVMQNPRHLVRRRGQEARLRCSPMKGHSHVYWYRQLPEEGLKFMVYLQKENIIDESGMPKERFSAEFPKEGPSILRIQQVVRGDSAAYFCASSPLAVNTEAFFGQGTRLTVV.

This chain connects TRBV7-3 to TRBJ2-1; 8 bases match TRBD2. Germline lookup yields CDR1 SGHTA and CDR2 FQGTGA. The J segment lost 8 bases and the V segment lost 2 bases, leaving 8 bases of the junction unmatched. The CDR3 is 15 amino acids. CDR3 amino acids: CASSLQAGAGDEQFF. The CDR3 bases are TGTGCCAGCAGCTTACAAGCGGGAGCGGGAGATGAGCAGTTCTTC.

V gene TRBV28 combines with J gene TRBJ2-1; 7 bases agree with TRBD1. The CDR3 extends over 15 amino acids. CDR1 MDHEN and CDR2 SYDVKM come from the germline V gene. V lost 2 bases, J lost 4 bases, and 5 bases stayed unmatched. In nucleotides, the CDR3 is TGTGCCAGCAGTTTACCCGGGACAGAATACAATGAGCAGTTCTTC. The encoded protein is CASSLPGTEYNEQFF.

V is TRBV2 and J is TRBJ2-5, with 7 bases lining up with TRBD1. Unmatched junction bases numbered 5, after V lost 8 bases and J lost 2 bases. The CDR3 contains 13 residues. Germline-derived CDR1 and CDR2 are SNHLY and FYNNEI. CDR3 residues: CASGRDRQETQYF. CDR3 coding DNA: TGTGCCAGCGGCCGGGACAGACAAGAGACCCAGTACTTC.

This clone was seen a handful of times. The V and J genes are TRBV10-3 and TRBJ2-1; 12 nucleotides match TRBD2. The CDR3 loop spans 15 amino acids. With 3 bases clipped from V and 8 bases from J, the junction kept 5 bases outside the gene matches. The V gene's germline CDR1 is ENHRY and CDR2 SYGVKD. This CDR3 is CAISERLAGVHEQFF. The CDR3 region has the DNA TGTGCCATCAGTGAAAGACTAGCGGGAGTACATGAGCAGTTCTTC.